Listed below are T cell receptor beta chains from one sample, sequenced in a study of metastatic and nonmetastatic thyroid tumors. Using MiXCR, TCRdb re-called clones from the PCR reads. Of 20,000 to 30,000 clones in the sample, 22% were seen once. Sample: blood. The receptors were sampled from a female donor with papillary thyroid cancer or a benign thyroid nodule (not recorded which). Some clones in this sample may be carry-over from other donors' samples. CDR3s include the opening cysteine and the closing phenylalanine or tryptophan. Each record gives: V gene, clone size, J gene, D gene, CDR3 DNA, CDR3 protein. A D gene is named only where the DNA matches it firmly. Size tells how often a clone was seen (once, few, many) or the class of an expanded clone, and some rows leave it out.

TRBV7-9	many	TRBJ1-4	-	TGTGCCAGCAGGCCCCAGGGTATCTTAGGGGAAAAACTGTTTTTT	CASRPQGILGEKLFF
TRBV9	-	TRBJ2-1	TRBD2	TGTGCCAGCAGCCGTATGGTACTAGCGGGAGATAATGAGCAGTTCTTC	CASSRMVLAGDNEQFF
TRBV14	many	TRBJ2-3	-	TGTGCCAGCAGCCAAACGTTGCGGCCAGATACGCAGTATTTT	CASSQTLRPDTQYF
TRBV28	few	TRBJ1-5	-	TGTGCCAGCAGTCCGTTGCAGGGTTGGAATCAGCCCCAGCATTTT	CASSPLQGWNQPQHF
TRBV12-3/TRBV12-4	few	TRBJ2-1	-	TGTGCCAGCAGTCCGCGGGGGCAGCCCAGCTCCTACAATGAGCAGTTCTTC	CASSPRGQPSSYNEQFF
TRBV6-1	medium-sized	TRBJ2-3	-	TGTGCCAGCAGTTCCCCTGCAGATACGCAGTATTTT	CASSSPADTQYF
TRBV5-1	-	TRBJ2-3	TRBD2	TGCGCCAGCAGCTCGGGCGGGGGGTGGTCAGATACGCAGTATTTT	CASSSGGGWSDTQYF
TRBV2	few	TRBJ2-3	TRBD2	TGTGCCAGCAGACTAGCGGGGACGCAGTATTTT	CASRLAGTQYF
TRBV2	few	TRBJ2-7	-	TGTGCCAGCGTCGAGGTCCCCTACGAGCAGTACTTC	CASVEVPYEQYF
TRBV6-2/TRBV6-3	-	TRBJ2-7	-	TGTGCCAGCAGACCCGCTATCGTGAGCTACGAGCAGTACTTC	CASRPAIVSYEQYF
TRBV5-1	-	TRBJ2-2	TRBD2	TGCGCCAGCAGGGAAGGGACTAGCGGGACGAACACCGGGGAGCTGTTTTTT	CASREGTSGTNTGELFF
TRBV4-2	-	TRBJ2-3	TRBD2	TGTGCCAGCAGCCAAGATAATTTCGGGACTAGCGTAACGCAGTATTTT	CASSQDNFGTSVTQYF
TRBV20-1	-	TRBJ2-1	-	TGCAGTGCGCCGGGGGAGATCGATGAGCAGTTCTTC	CSAPGEIDEQFF